The T cell receptor beta chain described here comes from a study of CXCR3-negative and CXCR3-positive naive CD8 T cells. Study results and caveats: Naive subsets showed comparable surface CD5, and TCR interaction strength was also inferred from TRB CDR3 physicochemistry. CXCR3 expression dropped partially after cryopreservation, and most assays relied on fresh PBMCs.

A remark on this clonotype: As yet, its antigen is unknown.

The TRB cDNA libraries were prepared by 5' RACE with UMI labels. TCRdb reworked the 5' RACE reads into one entry per CDR3 protein, no DNA. Seen in this sample are about 57,000 distinct CDR3 sequences; the ten most common clones hold 23%. Germline CDR1 is SNHLY and CDR2 is FYNNEI. The CDR3 spans 14 residues. This clonotype was obtained from a human donor in good health. Some clones in this sample may be carry-over from other donors' samples. The chain combines TRBV2 with TRBJ2-1; the TRBD2 assignment by TCRdb is unverifiable without DNA. Sequencing was carried out using memory CD8+ T cells from blood. The CDR3 loop is CASSGTSGRYEQFF. Supplemented by reference TRBV2 and TRBJ2-1, the full variable domain reads EPEVTQTPSHQVTQMGQEVILRCVPISNHLYFYWYRQILGQKVEFLVSFYNNEISEKSEIFDDQFSVERPDGSNFTLKIRSTKLEDSAMYFCASSGTSGRYEQFFGPGTRLTVL.